This T cell receptor (beta chain) was captured in a study of blood T cell repertoires in COVID-19 (dated by TCRdb to 2019 to 2021). Study-level background: The collaborator samples originated in the United States, Italy and Spain and spanned the acute and convalescent phases of COVID-19. The dataset comprised deeply sampled blood TCRbeta repertoires from subjects exposed to, actively infected with, or recovered from COVID-19. The prospective study material was composed of cDNA or gDNA derived from T cells, B-cell-depleted T cells, or PBMCs. Samples came from the ongoing ImmuneRACE study (first 160 participants) plus 1,254 subjects from 6 global collaborators. A freely available public database, intended as a resource for researchers studying the immune response to SARS-CoV-2, is where the repertoires were released. Where available, HLA class I and class II types were taken from metadata supplied by the sample provider and were not determined by assay-based typing. Nearly every sample came with metadata listing a de-identified subject ID, COVID-19 status, age in years and sex. Study-level results and caveats: Clinical and demographic metadata were provided uncurated, with the amount varying by source and participant.

The immunoSEQ Assay, a bias-controlled multiplex PCR, was used to amplify TCRbeta CDR3 regions from genomic DNA. Per the original workflow: The number of nucleated cells in each sample was estimated from the amplification of reference gene primers within the assay. Sequence reads were collapsed and filtered to measure the absolute abundance of every unique TCRbeta CDR3 rearrangement. For each sample, productive Simpson clonality was calculated as the square root of Simpson's diversity index across productive rearrangements. Entries here come from immuneACCESS through TCRdb and include only in-frame sequences with V and J called. Some clones fail to appear in such tables; in the studies checked, an unresolved V gene covers under half of the shortfall, and the cause of the remainder is unknown. V, J and clone size were drawn from that table, and D and trimming were deduced from the DNA. The sample profile shows about 98,000 clones; 82% of them were found once. Of the sample, roughly a tenth falls within the top ten clones.

Ends trimmed: V by 1 base, J by 3 bases; bases unmatched to a gene: 0. As encoded in the germline V gene, CDR1 is SGHRS while CDR2 is YFSETQ. CDR3 length: 13 amino acids, cysteine to phenylalanine. Here the CDR3 DNA is all that survives: 39 bases in frame from base 1. This clone was counted a few times. It has no known antigen specificity. It has no much larger one-base neighbor in the sample; base qualities were not kept. Whole blood was collected in K2EDTA tubes by collaborating institutions according to the institutions' own protocols. Collaborator samples were shipped for TCRbeta analysis as frozen whole blood, isolated PBMCs, or DNA extracted from either sample type.

The V and J genes are TRBV5-1 and TRBJ2-7; 8 middle bases align to TRBD2. The TCR sequence derives from a man aged 65-85 years with active or convalescent COVID-19. The sample taken for sequencing was peripheral blood. The CDR3: CASSLSGGYEQYF. The nucleotides read TGCGCCAGCAGCTTGAGCGGGGGCTACGAGCAGTACTTC.